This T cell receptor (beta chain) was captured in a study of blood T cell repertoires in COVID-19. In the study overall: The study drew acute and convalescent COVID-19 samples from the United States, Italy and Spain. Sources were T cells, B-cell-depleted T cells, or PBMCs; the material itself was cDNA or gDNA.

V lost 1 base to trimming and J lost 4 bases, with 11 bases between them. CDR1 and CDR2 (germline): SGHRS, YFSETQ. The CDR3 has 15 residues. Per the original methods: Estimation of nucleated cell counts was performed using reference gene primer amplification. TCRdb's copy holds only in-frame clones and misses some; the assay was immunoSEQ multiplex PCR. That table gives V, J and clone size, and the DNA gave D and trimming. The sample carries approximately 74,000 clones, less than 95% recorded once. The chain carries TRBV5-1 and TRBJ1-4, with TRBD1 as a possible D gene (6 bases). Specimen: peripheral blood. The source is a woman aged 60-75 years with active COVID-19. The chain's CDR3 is CASSLMGQVNEKLFF. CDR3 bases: TGCGCCAGCAGCTTGATGGGACAAGTTAATGAAAAACTGTTTTTT.